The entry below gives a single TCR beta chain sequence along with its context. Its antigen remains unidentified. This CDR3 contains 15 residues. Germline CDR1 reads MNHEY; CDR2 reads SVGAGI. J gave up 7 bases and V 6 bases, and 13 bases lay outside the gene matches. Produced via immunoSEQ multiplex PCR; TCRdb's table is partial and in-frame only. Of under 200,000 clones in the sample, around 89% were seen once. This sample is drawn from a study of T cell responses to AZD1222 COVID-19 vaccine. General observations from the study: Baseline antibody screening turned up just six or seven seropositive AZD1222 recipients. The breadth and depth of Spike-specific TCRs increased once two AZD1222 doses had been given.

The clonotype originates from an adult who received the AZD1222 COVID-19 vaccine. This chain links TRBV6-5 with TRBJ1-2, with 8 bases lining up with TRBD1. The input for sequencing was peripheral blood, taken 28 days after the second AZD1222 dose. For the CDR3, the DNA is TGTGCCAGCAGGTCTCCCGGACAGGGAGGGGGTGGCTACACCTTC. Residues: CASRSPGQGGGGYTF.